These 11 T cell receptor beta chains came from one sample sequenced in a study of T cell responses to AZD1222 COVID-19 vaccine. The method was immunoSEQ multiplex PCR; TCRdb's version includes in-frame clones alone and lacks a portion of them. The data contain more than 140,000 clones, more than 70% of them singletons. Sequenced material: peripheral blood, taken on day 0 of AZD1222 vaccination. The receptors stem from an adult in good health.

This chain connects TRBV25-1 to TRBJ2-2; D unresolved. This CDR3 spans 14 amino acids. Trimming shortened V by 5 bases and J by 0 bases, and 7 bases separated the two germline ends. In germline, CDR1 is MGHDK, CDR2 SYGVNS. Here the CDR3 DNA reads TGTGCCAGCAGTATGGATACGAACACCGGGGAGCTGTTTTTT. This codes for CASSMDTNTGELFF.

The CDR3 sequence: CASSPDFRRDGYTF. CDR3 sequence (DNA): TGTGCCAGCAGTCCAGACTTTAGGAGGGATGGCTACACCTTC. V is TRBV27 and J is TRBJ1-2, with unresolved D. Trimming stripped 5 bases from V and 6 bases from J, with 16 bases between. Germline values: CDR1 MNHEY, CDR2 SMNVEV (reference sequence). The CDR3 covers 14 residues.

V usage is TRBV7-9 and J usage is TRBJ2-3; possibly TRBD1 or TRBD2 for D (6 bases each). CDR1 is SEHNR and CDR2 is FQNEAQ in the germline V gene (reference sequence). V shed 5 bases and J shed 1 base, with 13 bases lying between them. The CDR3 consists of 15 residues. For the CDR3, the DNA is TGTGCCAGCAGCCCCACGGGGGCCCGCACAGATACGCAGTATTTT. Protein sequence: CASSPTGARTDTQYF.

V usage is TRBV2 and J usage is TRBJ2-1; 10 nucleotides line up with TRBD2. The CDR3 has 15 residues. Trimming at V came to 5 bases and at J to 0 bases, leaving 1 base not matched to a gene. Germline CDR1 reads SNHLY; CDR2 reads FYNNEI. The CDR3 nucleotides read TGTGCCAGCAGTCTAGCGGGGGTCTCCTACAATGAGCAGTTCTTC. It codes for CASSLAGVSYNEQFF.

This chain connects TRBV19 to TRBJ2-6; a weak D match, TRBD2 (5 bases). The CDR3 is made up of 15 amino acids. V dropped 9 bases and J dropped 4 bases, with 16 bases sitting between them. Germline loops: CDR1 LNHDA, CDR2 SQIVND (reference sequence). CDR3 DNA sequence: TGTGCCAGCTTAGGGTCCCCGGGAGGGGCCAACGTCCTGACTTTC. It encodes CASLGSPGGANVLTF.

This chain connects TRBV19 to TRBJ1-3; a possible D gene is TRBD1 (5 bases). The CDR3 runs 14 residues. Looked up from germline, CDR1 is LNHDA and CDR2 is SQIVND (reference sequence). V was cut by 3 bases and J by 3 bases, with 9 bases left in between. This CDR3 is CASSIRASGNTIYF. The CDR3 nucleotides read TGTGCCAGTAGTATCAGGGCTAGTGGAAACACCATATATTTT.

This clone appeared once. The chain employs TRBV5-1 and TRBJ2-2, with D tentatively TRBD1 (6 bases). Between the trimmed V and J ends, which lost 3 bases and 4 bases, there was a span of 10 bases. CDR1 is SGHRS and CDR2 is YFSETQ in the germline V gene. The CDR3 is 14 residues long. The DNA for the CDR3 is TGCGCCAGCAGCTGGGTAGGGGGCACCGGGGAGCTGTTTTTT. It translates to CASSWVGGTGELFF.

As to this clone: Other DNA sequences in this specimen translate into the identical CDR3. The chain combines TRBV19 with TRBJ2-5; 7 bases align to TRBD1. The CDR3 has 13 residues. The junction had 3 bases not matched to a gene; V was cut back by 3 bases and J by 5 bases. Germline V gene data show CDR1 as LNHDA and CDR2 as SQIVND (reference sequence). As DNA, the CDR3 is TGTGCCAGTAGTATCAGACAGGGTGAGACCCAGTACTTC. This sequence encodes CASSIRQGETQYF.

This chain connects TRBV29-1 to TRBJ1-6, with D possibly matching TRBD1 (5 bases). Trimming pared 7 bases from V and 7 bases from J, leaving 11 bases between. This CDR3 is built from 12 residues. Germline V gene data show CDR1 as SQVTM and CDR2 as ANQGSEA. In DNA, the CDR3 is TGCAGCGCCGGGACGGCCAATTCACCCCTCCACTTT. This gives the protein CSAGTANSPLHF.

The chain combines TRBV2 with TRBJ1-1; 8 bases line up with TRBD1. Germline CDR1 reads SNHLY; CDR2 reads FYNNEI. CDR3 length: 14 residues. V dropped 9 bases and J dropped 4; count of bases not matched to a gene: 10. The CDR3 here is CASNLQGGSTEAFF. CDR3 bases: TGTGCCAGTAACCTACAGGGGGGGAGCACTGAAGCTTTCTTT.

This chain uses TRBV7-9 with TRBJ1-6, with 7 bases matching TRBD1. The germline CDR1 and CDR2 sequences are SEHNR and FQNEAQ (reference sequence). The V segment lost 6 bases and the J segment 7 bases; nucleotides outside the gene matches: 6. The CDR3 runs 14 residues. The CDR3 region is CASRMTGSNSPLHF. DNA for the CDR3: TGTGCCAGCAGAATGACAGGGTCAAATTCACCCCTCCACTTT.